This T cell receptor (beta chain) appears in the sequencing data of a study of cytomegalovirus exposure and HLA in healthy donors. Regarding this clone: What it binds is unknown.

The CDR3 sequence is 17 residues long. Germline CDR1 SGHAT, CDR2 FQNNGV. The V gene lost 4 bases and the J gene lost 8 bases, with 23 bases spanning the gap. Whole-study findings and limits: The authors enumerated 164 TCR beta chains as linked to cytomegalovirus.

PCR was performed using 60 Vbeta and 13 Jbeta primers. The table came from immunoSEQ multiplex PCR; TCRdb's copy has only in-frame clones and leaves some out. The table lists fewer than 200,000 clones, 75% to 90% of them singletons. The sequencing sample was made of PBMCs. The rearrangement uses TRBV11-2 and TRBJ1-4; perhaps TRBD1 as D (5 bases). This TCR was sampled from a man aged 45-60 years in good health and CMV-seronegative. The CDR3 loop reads CASSSRALDTRGEKLFF. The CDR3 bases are TGTGCCAGCAGCTCGAGGGCCCTAGACACCCGGGGGGAAAAACTGTTTTTT.